The 10 T cell receptor beta chains below were found in one sample sequenced in a study of T cell changes during pregnancy in multiple sclerosis. Only in-frame clones appear in the TCRdb table, and some are missing; sequencing was by immunoSEQ multiplex PCR. The table includes some 59,000 clones, less than 95% detected once. This specimen was peripheral blood, taken in the third trimester of pregnancy. The receptors shown here come from a female donor in good health, enrolled as a control in a pregnancy study.

This clone came up a few times. This chain connects TRBV7-2 to TRBJ2-7; TRBD2 might be the D (5 bases). This CDR3 has 14 amino acids. Trimming stripped 1 base from V and 7 bases from J, with 14 bases between. Germline loops: CDR1 SGHTA, CDR2 FQGNSA. The CDR3 nucleotides read TGTGCCAGCAGCTTAGTCGGGCCGGGGTTAGAGCAGTACTTC. It encodes CASSLVGPGLEQYF.

V gene TRBV4-1 combines with J gene TRBJ2-5, with D perhaps TRBD2 (5 bases). The V end lost 0 bases, the J end lost 7 bases, and 12 bases lay between the germline ends. This CDR3 is 14 amino acids long. CDR1 and CDR2 from the germline V gene are MGHRA and YSYEKL. In DNA form, the CDR3 reads TGCGCCAGCAGCCAAGATCCCGGGATACGGACCCAGTACTTC. Translated: CASSQDPGIRTQYF.

The chain links TRBV27 to TRBJ1-2; a weak D match, TRBD1 (6 bases). This CDR3 spans 16 amino acids. The V end was cut by 6 bases, the J end by 3 bases, with 20 bases between. CDR1 is MNHEY, CDR2 SMNVEV, per germline (reference sequence). CDR3 amino acids: CASSKKYREGYYGYTF. The CDR3 bases are TGTGCCAGCAGCAAAAAATACAGGGAGGGCTACTATGGCTACACCTTC.

The chain is built from TRBV5-1 and TRBJ2-3; D may be TRBD2 (6 bases). The CDR3 is 14 amino acids. V was trimmed by 2 bases and J by 4 bases, leaving 11 bases between them. Germline lookup yields CDR1 SGHRS and CDR2 YFSETQ. CDR3 DNA sequence: TGCGCCAGCAGCTTCGGGAGTCCGGCAGATACGCAGTATTTT. Translation gives CASSFGSPADTQYF.

The chain joins TRBV5-1 to TRBJ2-5; weak D call: TRBD1 (6 bases). The V end was cut by 0 bases, the J end by 1 base, with 7 bases between. CDR1 is SGHRS, CDR2 YFSETQ, per germline. CDR3 length equals 14 residues. CDR3 amino acids: CASSLAGVQETQYF. The CDR3, as DNA: TGCGCCAGCAGCTTGGCAGGGGTCCAAGAGACCCAGTACTTC.

The rearrangement links TRBV5-1 to TRBJ2-1; 7 bases match TRBD2. The CDR3 runs to 14 residues. Looked up from germline, CDR1 is SGHRS and CDR2 is YFSETQ. The V and J ends lost 2 bases and 10 bases, in that order; junction bases with no gene match: 9. The DNA of the CDR3 is TGCGCCAGCAGCTTTGGAACTAGCGACACCGAGCAGTTCTTC. This translates into CASSFGTSDTEQFF.

V and J are TRBV4-2 and TRBJ2-5; D possibly corresponds to TRBD2 (5 bases). The germline V gene encodes CDR1 LGHNA and CDR2 YNFKEQ. Trimming shortened V by 4 bases and J by 5 bases, and 14 bases separated the two germline ends. The CDR3 spans 14 residues. CDR3: CASSLREFGETQYF. For the CDR3, the DNA is TGTGCCAGCAGCCTTAGGGAGTTCGGGGAGACCCAGTACTTC.

The chain uses TRBV19 and TRBJ1-3; 8 bases align to TRBD1. The junction had 5 bases not matched to a gene; V was cut back by 0 bases and J by 4 bases. The CDR3 has 16 residues. Germline lookup yields CDR1 LNHDA and CDR2 SQIVND (reference sequence). The CDR3 here is CASSIDRTGKGNTIYF. Written as DNA, the CDR3 is TGTGCCAGTAGTATAGATCGGACAGGGAAGGGAAACACCATATATTTT.

In this sample, this clone turned up once. V usage is TRBV19 and J usage is TRBJ2-1; 14 bases are a match to TRBD2. Trimming removed 7 bases from V and 7 bases from J; junction bases left unmatched: 12. Germline assignment: CDR1 LNHDA and CDR2 SQIVND (reference sequence). CDR3 length: 17 residues. CDR3 amino acids: CASTFSQGLAGANEQFF. CDR3 bases: TGTGCCAGTACCTTTAGCCAGGGACTAGCGGGAGCTAATGAGCAGTTCTTC.

This clone was detected only once. The chain joins TRBV4-3 to TRBJ1-4, with D possibly being TRBD1 (6 bases). CDR3 size: 16 residues. V lost 0 bases and J lost 6, with 14 bases in between. CDR1 LGHNA and CDR2 YSLEER come from the germline V gene. This chain's CDR3 is CASSQDFAGADEKLFF. The CDR3, as DNA: TGCGCCAGCAGCCAAGATTTCGCGGGGGCGGATGAAAAACTGTTTTTT.